One sample yielded the 12 T cell receptor beta chains listed below, sequenced in a study of blood T cell repertoires in COVID-19. Only in-frame clones appear in the TCRdb table, and some are missing; sequencing was by immunoSEQ multiplex PCR. The data show around 170,000 clones, around 80% seen once. Sequenced material: peripheral blood. These receptors were taken from a man between 25 and 39 years old with active or convalescent COVID-19.

The chain carries TRBV6-5 and TRBJ1-5; 7 bases map to TRBD1. The CDR3 extends over 16 amino acids. CDR1 and CDR2 from the germline V gene are MNHEY and SVGAGI. The trim removed 2 bases at V and 0 bases at J, leaving 4 bases unmatched. CDR3 coding DNA: TGTGCCAGCAGTTACGGGTCAGGGGGTAGCAATCAGCCCCAGCATTTT. Its protein is CASSYGSGGSNQPQHF.

This clone has a single count. The rearrangement uses TRBV14 and TRBJ1-1; tentatively, D is TRBD1 (5 bases). V dropped 1 base and J dropped 3 bases, with 21 bases sitting between them. The CDR3 contains 18 residues. Germline V gene sequence: CDR1 SGHDN, CDR2 FVKESK. The CDR3 nucleotides are TGTGCCAGCAGCCAAGTCCGGGGGGGGGTTCGAGTGGACACTGAAGCTTTCTTT. Residues: CASSQVRGGVRVDTEAFF.

V is TRBV6-5 and J is TRBJ2-1, with 10 bases that match TRBD2. The CDR3 is made up of 16 amino acids. Per germline, CDR1 MNHEY and CDR2 SVGAGI. V lost 4 bases to trimming and J lost 4 bases; unmatched junction nucleotides: 7. This CDR3 reads CASSSSGAGGYNEQFF. DNA for the CDR3: TGTGCCAGCAGTTCCTCGGGAGCGGGAGGGTACAATGAGCAGTTCTTC.

The gene calls are TRBV5-1 and TRBJ2-7; TRBD1 is a possible D gene (5 bases). CDR1 is SGHRS, CDR2 YFSETQ, per germline. The germline V and J ends were trimmed by 4 bases and 0 bases, with 17 bases remaining between them. The CDR3 is made up of 16 amino acids. The CDR3 reads CASSPGSPLSSYEQYV. CDR3 nucleotides: TGCGCCAGCAGCCCAGGGTCCCCCCTCAGCTCCTACGAGCAGTACGTC.

CDR3: CASSKAGEGSYNSPLHF. The CDR3 DNA sequence: TGTGCCAGCTCAAAGGCAGGGGAAGGATCCTATAATTCACCCCTCCACTTT. This chain links TRBV18 with TRBJ1-6; maybe TRBD1 (6 bases). The CDR3 consists of 17 residues. V was clipped by 5 bases and J by 1 base, with 15 bases between them. CDR1 and CDR2 (germline): KGHSH, LQKENI.

The chain links TRBV9 to TRBJ2-1; 9 bases align to TRBD2. Looked up from germline, CDR1 is SGDLS and CDR2 is YYNGEE. The CDR3 is 16 residues long. The V and J ends lost 2 bases and 5 bases, in that order; junction bases with no gene match: 8. The CDR3 bases are TGTGCCAGCAGCGTTTTTAGCGGGGGTCTGGACAATGAGCAGTTCTTC. This gives the protein CASSVFSGGLDNEQFF.

This clone has just a few counts. CDR3: CASSRTGDFYGYTF. The CDR3 nucleotides are TGCGCCAGCAGCAGGACAGGGGACTTCTATGGCTACACCTTC. V gene TRBV5-1 combines with J gene TRBJ1-2; 9 bases match TRBD1. V trimming: 4 bases; J trimming: 4 bases; junction bases outside the gene matches: 5. The CDR3 is 14 residues long. Germline values: CDR1 SGHRS, CDR2 YFSETQ.

The DNA of the CDR3 is TGTGCCATCAGAGACTCCGGGACTGAGAACAATGAGCAGTTCTTC. Its translation: CAIRDSGTENNEQFF. V and J are TRBV10-3 and TRBJ2-1, with D possibly matching TRBD2 (6 bases). Germline CDR1 reads ENHRY; CDR2 reads SYGVKD. The CDR3 spans 15 residues. V dropped 6 bases and J dropped 5 bases, with 17 bases sitting between them.

The V call is TRBV6-2 or TRBV6-3, the J call TRBJ1-1; no firm D call. The V end lost 5 bases, the J end lost 1 base, and 11 bases lay between the germline ends. CDR1 is MNHEY and CDR2 is SVGEGT in the germline V gene. The CDR3 spans 14 residues. The CDR3 DNA reads TGTGCCAGCAGTGCCCTTGGCGGGAACACTGAAGCTTTCTTT. Translation: CASSALGGNTEAFF.

The chain is built from TRBV2 and TRBJ1-2; maybe TRBD1 (6 bases). V was trimmed by 4 bases and J by 2 bases, leaving 11 bases between them. The CDR3 has 14 amino acids. In germline, CDR1 is SNHLY, CDR2 FYNNEI. The CDR3 nucleotides are TGTGCCAGCAGTGCCCAGGGGATGAACTATGGCTACACCTTC. This encodes CASSAQGMNYGYTF.

The chain recombines TRBV4-3 with TRBJ2-1, with D tentatively TRBD2 (5 bases). V lost 0 bases and J 0 bases, leaving 15 bases between the germline ends. CDR1 and CDR2 from the germline V gene are LGHNA and YSLEER. This CDR3 is built from 18 residues. The DNA of the CDR3 is TGCGCCAGCAGCCAAGATAGCGTGTCCTTGAGCTCCTACAATGAGCAGTTCTTC. This sequence encodes CASSQDSVSLSSYNEQFF.

The chain recombines TRBV2 with TRBJ1-5, with TRBD1 identical over 10 bases. The J segment lost 6 bases and the V segment lost 6 bases, leaving 8 bases of the junction unmatched. The CDR3 covers 15 residues. The germline V gene encodes CDR1 SNHLY and CDR2 FYNNEI. The CDR3 DNA reads TGTGCCAGCAGACAGAGGACAGGGGGAGGTCAGCCCCAGCATTTT. Protein: CASRQRTGGGQPQHF.